This TCR beta chain was retrieved from a study of blood T cell repertoires in COVID-19. With V trimmed by 3 bases and J by 1 base, 7 bases remained unmatched. The CDR3 loop spans 15 amino acids. The germline V gene encodes CDR1 SGHNT and CDR2 YYREEE (reference sequence). Method: immunoSEQ multiplex PCR; TCRdb's copy keeps in-frame clones and lacks some. Among approximately 350,000 clones listed, under 85% were seen once. This clone was seen once. Material for sequencing was PBMCs or T cells enriched from blood (not recorded which). The TCR originated in a woman in her fifties or sixties who had recovered from COVID-19. V usage is TRBV5-4 and J usage is TRBJ2-7; 7 bases match TRBD1. CDR3 sequence reads: CASSSKGAKSYEQYF. The CDR3 nucleotides are TGTGCCAGCAGCTCTAAGGGGGCGAAATCCTACGAGCAGTACTTC.